These 13 T cell receptor beta chains originate from one sample sequenced in a study of T cell changes during pregnancy in multiple sclerosis. TCRdb's copy holds only in-frame clones and misses some; the assay was immunoSEQ multiplex PCR. The sample records 70,000 to 95,000 clones, about 93% being singletons. This specimen was peripheral blood, taken in the first trimester of pregnancy. These receptors all stem from a female donor with multiple sclerosis, enrolled in a pregnancy study.

A single count supports this clone. The genes are TRBV9 and TRBJ2-7; TRBD2 agrees at 7 bases. This CDR3 has 13 residues. From germline, CDR1 is SGDLS and CDR2 YYNGEE. The trim removed 3 bases at V and 7 bases at J, leaving 7 bases unmatched. The CDR3 DNA sequence: TGTGCCAGCAGCGGCGGGAGACCTGGGGAGCAGTACTTC. Protein sequence: CASSGGRPGEQYF. Combining the CDR3 with reference TRBV9 and TRBJ2-7 gives the whole variable domain DSGVTQTPKHLITATGQRVTLRCSPRSGDLSVYWYQQSLDQGLQFLIQYYNGEERAKGNILERFSAQQFPDLHSELNLSSLELGDSALYFCASSGGRPGEQYFGPGTRLTVT.

The rearrangement joins TRBV5-5 to TRBJ1-5; D remains ambiguous. This CDR3 contains 16 residues. Germline CDR1 reads SGHKS; CDR2 reads YYEKEE (reference sequence). V shed 1 base and J shed 5 bases, with 16 bases lying between them. CDR3 loop: CASSLFMGSGDQPQHF. The CDR3 nucleotides read TGTGCCAGCAGCTTGTTTATGGGTTCGGGAGATCAGCCCCAGCATTTT.

This chain connects TRBV2 to TRBJ1-1; D gene unclear. The CDR3 loop spans 16 amino acids. V lost 0 bases and J lost 5, with 16 bases in between. Looked up from germline, CDR1 is SNHLY and CDR2 is FYNNEI. The CDR3 nucleotides read TGTGCCAGCAGTGAAGCCTCCGAGTACGGGAGGACTGAAGCTTTCTTT. Translating it yields CASSEASEYGRTEAFF.

The chain employs TRBV5-1 and TRBJ2-1; 10 bases fit TRBD1. This CDR3 is built from 15 residues. V lost 2 bases to trimming and J lost 6 bases; unmatched junction nucleotides: 5. Germline-derived CDR1 and CDR2 are SGHRS and YFSETQ. The CDR3 region has the DNA TGCGCCAGCAGCTTTTCGGGACAGGGGATCAATGAGCAGTTCTTC. Its translation is CASSFSGQGINEQFF.

The DNA for the CDR3 is TGTGCCAGCAGCTTATGGGGCCCCTCCTACAATGAGCAGTTCTTC. Translated, it gives CASSLWGPSYNEQFF. This chain connects TRBV7-2 to TRBJ2-1; D is possibly TRBD1 (5 bases). Trimming cost V 2 bases and J 0 bases, with 8 bases left between them. The CDR3 has 15 amino acids. Germline V CDR1 and CDR2: SGHTA, FQGNSA.

The chain has TRBV9 and TRBJ1-4; D is unresolved. Trimming left V 0 bases short and J 8 bases short, with 11 bases between. The CDR3 covers 14 residues. Germline CDR1 and CDR2: SGDLS and YYNGEE. CDR3 loop: CASSVGGPGEKLFF. The CDR3 bases are TGTGCCAGCAGCGTAGGGGGTCCGGGGGAAAAACTGTTTTTT.

The chain carries TRBV30 and TRBJ1-5; D unresolved. The CDR3 totals 13 residues. Deletions cut 0 bases from V and 4 bases from J, with 7 bases between. Germline V gene lookup returns CDR1 GTSNPN and CDR2 SVGIG (reference sequence). The CDR3 protein is CAWSVGGNQPQHF. In DNA form, the CDR3 reads TGTGCCTGGAGTGTCGGAGGTAATCAGCCCCAGCATTTT.

The chain carries TRBV29-1 and TRBJ2-5; the match to TRBD2 covers 11 bases. The germline V gene encodes CDR1 SQVTM and CDR2 ANQGSEA. The CDR3 runs to 16 residues. The V gene end was trimmed by 6 bases and the J gene end by 3 bases; junction bases not matched to a gene: 12. Here the CDR3 reads CSVAGLATSGEETQYF. Written as DNA, the CDR3 is TGCAGCGTCGCAGGTTTAGCGACTAGCGGGGAAGAGACCCAGTACTTC.

The rearrangement uses TRBV18 and TRBJ2-1; TRBD1 matches at 11 bases. The V segment lost 2 bases and the J segment 0 bases; nucleotides outside the gene matches: 18. Germline V gene sequence: CDR1 KGHSH, CDR2 LQKENI. The CDR3 extends over 22 amino acids. CDR3: CASSPGQGANSGGAVSYNEQFF. The CDR3, as DNA: TGTGCCAGCTCACCAGGACAGGGGGCAAATAGCGGGGGTGCCGTCTCCTACAATGAGCAGTTCTTC. The whole variable domain, filled in from reference TRBV18 and TRBJ2-1, reads NAGVMQNPRHLVRRRGQEARLRCSPMKGHSHVYWYRQLPEEGLKFMVYLQKENIIDESGMPKERFSAEFPKEGPSILRIQQVVRGDSAAYFCASSPGQGANSGGAVSYNEQFFGPGTRLTVL.

The rearrangement uses TRBV9 and TRBJ1-2; 7 bases align to TRBD1. CDR3 length equals 15 residues. CDR1 SGDLS and CDR2 YYNGEE come from the germline V gene. V lost 4 bases, J lost 2 bases, and 8 bases stayed unmatched. The CDR3 loop reads CASSSWDSTNYGYTF. Written as DNA, the CDR3 is TGTGCCAGCAGCTCCTGGGACAGTACCAACTATGGCTACACCTTC.

This clone was observed a handful of times. J is TRBJ1-5 and V is TRBV19, with D perhaps TRBD1 (6 bases). CDR3 length: 17 residues. Trimming removed 2 bases at V and 5 bases at J, with 19 bases between. CDR1 LNHDA and CDR2 SQIVND come from the germline V gene (reference sequence). CDR3 in DNA: TGTGCCAGTAGTATATCACCCGGGACATGGAGGTATCAGCCCCAGCATTTT. This codes for CASSISPGTWRYQPQHF.

This rearrangement joins TRBV15 to TRBJ1-2; no clear D. The CDR3 is 14 amino acids. The V end was cut by 1 base, the J end by 3 bases, with 9 bases between. The germline CDR1 and CDR2 sequences are LNHNV and YYDKDF (reference sequence). The CDR3 spells CATSRGDGDYGYTF. The CDR3 nucleotides are TGTGCCACCAGCAGAGGAGACGGGGACTATGGCTACACCTTC.

To note about this clone: The junction shows a germline mismatch at one end, possibly a read error. The CDR3 DNA sequence: TGCGCCAGCAGCTTGAGGGGGGGAAACACCGAAGCTTTCTTT. This encodes CASSLRGGNTEAFF. This chain uses TRBV5-1 with TRBJ1-1; maybe TRBD1 (6 bases). The CDR3 length is 14 residues. In germline, CDR1 is SGHRS, CDR2 YFSETQ.